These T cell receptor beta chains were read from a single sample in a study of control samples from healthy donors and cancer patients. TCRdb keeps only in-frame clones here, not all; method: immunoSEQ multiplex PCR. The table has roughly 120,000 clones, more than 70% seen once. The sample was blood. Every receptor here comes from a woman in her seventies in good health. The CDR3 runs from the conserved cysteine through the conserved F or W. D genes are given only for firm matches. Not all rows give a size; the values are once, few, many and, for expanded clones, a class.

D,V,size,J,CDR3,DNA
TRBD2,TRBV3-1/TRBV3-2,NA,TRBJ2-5,CASSQAPSGTIYF,TGTGCCAGCAGCCAGGCCCCATCCGGGACTATATACTTC
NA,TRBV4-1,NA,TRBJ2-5,CASSQDGRGGLATQYF,TGCGCCAGCAGCCAAGATGGCAGGGGGGGCTTGGCGACCCAGTACTTC
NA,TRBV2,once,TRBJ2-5,CASSEDRAPVGETQYF,TGTGCCAGCAGTGAAGATCGTGCGCCCGTAGGAGAGACCCAGTACTTC
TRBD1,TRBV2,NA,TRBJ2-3,CASSYRGTDTQYF,TGTGCCAGCAGTTACAGGGGTACAGATACGCAGTATTTT
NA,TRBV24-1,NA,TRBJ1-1,CATSDPREEKAFF,TGTGCCACCAGTGATCCCCGAGAGGAAAAAGCTTTCTTT
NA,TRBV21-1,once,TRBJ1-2,CASSRTGGQADGYTF,TGTGCCAGCAGCCGGACAGGGGGGCAGGCAGATGGCTACACCTTC
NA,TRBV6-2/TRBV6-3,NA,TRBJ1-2,CASSLTFAGYTF,TGTGCCAGCAGCTTGACGTTCGCTGGCTACACCTTC
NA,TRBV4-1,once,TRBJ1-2,CASSQDPMGLNYGYTF,TGCGCCAGCAGCCAAGATCCTATGGGGTTAAACTATGGCTACACCTTC
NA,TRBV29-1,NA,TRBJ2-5,CSALPGETQYF,TGCAGCGCGCTCCCAGGGGAGACCCAGTACTTC
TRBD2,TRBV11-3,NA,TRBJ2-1,CASSPGTSGGKEQFF,TGTGCCAGCAGCCCTGGGACTAGCGGGGGGAAAGAGCAGTTCTTC
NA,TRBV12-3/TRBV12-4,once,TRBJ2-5,CASSQGNQETQYF,TGTGCCAGCAGTCAAGGTAACCAAGAGACCCAGTACTTC
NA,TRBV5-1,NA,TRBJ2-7,CASSPPRGREQYF,TGCGCCAGCAGCCCTCCGCGGGGACGCGAGCAGTACTTC
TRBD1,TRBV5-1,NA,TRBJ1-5,CASSPGQGDQPQHF,TGCGCCAGCAGCCCGGGACAGGGGGATCAGCCCCAGCATTTT
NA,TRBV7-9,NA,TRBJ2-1,CASNALGGPYNEQFF,TGTGCCAGCAACGCGCTGGGGGGCCCCTACAATGAGCAGTTCTTC
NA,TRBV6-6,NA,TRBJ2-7,CASSPVVGGPGVYEQYF,TGTGCCAGCAGTCCCGTTGTGGGGGGGCCAGGGGTCTACGAGCAGTACTTC
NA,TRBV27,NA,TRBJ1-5,CAGQSGGRGDSNQPQHF,TGTGCCGGGCAATCCGGCGGCAGGGGCGATAGCAATCAGCCCCAGCATTTT
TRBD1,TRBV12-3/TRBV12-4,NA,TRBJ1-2,CASRATGGYGYTF,TGTGCCAGCAGGGCGACAGGGGGCTATGGCTACACCTTC
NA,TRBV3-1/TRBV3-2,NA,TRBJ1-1,CASSQEGAGSSEAFF,TGTGCCAGCAGCCAAGAAGGGGCCGGGAGCTCTGAAGCTTTCTTT
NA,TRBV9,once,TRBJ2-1,CASSVAQYNEQFF,TGTGCCAGCAGCGTAGCTCAATACAATGAGCAGTTCTTC
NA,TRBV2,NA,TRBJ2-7,CASSDLQSYEQYF,TGTGCCAGCAGTGATTTGCAGTCCTACGAGCAGTACTTC
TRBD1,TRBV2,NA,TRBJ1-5,CASSEVGQGVYQPQHF,TGTGCCAGCAGTGAAGTCGGACAGGGGGTTTATCAGCCCCAGCATTTT
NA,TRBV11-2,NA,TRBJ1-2,CASSLYAGGSAYGYTF,TGTGCCAGCAGCCTTTACGCGGGTGGCTCAGCTTATGGCTACACCTTC